Listed below are T cell receptor beta chains from one sample, sequenced in a study. TCRdb reprocessed the RT-PCR reads via MiXCR and lists one record per CDR3 protein. This table holds about 700,000 distinct CDR3 sequences, approximately 15% found once. Input material: memory CD4+ T cells from blood. The receptors originated from a female donor in good health, serving as a healthy control. Each CDR3 is given with its conserved first and last residue. A D gene is named only where the DNA matches it firmly. Size values are once, few and many counts, or a class for expanded clones, and some rows have none.

. | TRBJ1-2 | . | TRBV12-3/TRBV12-4 | 14 | CASSLNGWIYGYTF | TGTGCCAGCAGTTTAAACGGCTGGATATATGGCTACACCTTC
many | TRBJ2-7 | . | TRBV10-3 | 12 | CAISVHPYEQYF | TGTGCCATCAGTGTCCATCCCTACGAGCAGTACTTC
. | TRBJ2-2 | TRBD1 | TRBV12-3/TRBV12-4 | 14 | CASRGDRGRGELFF | TGTGCCAGCAGGGGGGACAGGGGGCGCGGGGAGCTGTTTTTT
many | TRBJ2-5 | . | TRBV24-1 | 15 | CATSDGTPGRETQYF | TGTGCCACCAGTGATGGGACGCCCGGTCGAGAGACCCAGTACTTC
few | TRBJ2-2 | . | TRBV12-3/TRBV12-4 | 13 | CASSTQGPGELFF | TGTGCCAGCAGTACTCAGGGTCCCGGGGAGCTGTTTTTT
few | TRBJ1-1 | . | TRBV6-6 | 13 | CASGTDLNTEAFF | TGTGCCAGCGGGACGGACCTGAACACTGAAGCTTTCTTT
. | TRBJ1-5 | . | TRBV28 | 15 | CASSLDQRADQPQHF | TGTGCCAGCAGTTTGGACCAACGGGCCGATCAGCCCCAGCATTTT
many | TRBJ1-2 | . | TRBV27 | 13 | CASSPRGGYGYTF | TGTGCCAGCAGTCCGCGGGGGGGTTATGGCTACACCTTC
. | TRBJ2-7 | TRBD1 | TRBV19 | 14 | CASSANRGTYEQYF | TGTGCCAGTAGTGCCAACAGGGGTACCTACGAGCAGTACTTC
. | TRBJ1-1 | TRBD1 | TRBV20-1 | 13 | CSAVQGVGTEAFF | TGCAGTGCCGTGCAGGGGGTGGGCACTGAAGCTTTCTTT
few | TRBJ2-1 | . | TRBV6-5 | 11 | CASVGYREQFF | TGTGCCAGCGTTGGGTATAGAGAGCAGTTCTTC
. | TRBJ2-1 | . | TRBV15 | 13 | CATSRDRINEKFF | TGTGCCACCAGCAGAGATCGGATAAATGAGAAGTTCTTC
many | TRBJ2-1 | . | TRBV6-5 | 14 | CASYRGLPTNEQFF | TGTGCCAGCTACCGGGGACTCCCTACCAATGAGCAGTTCTTC
. | TRBJ2-5 | . | TRBV6-1 | 13 | CASSGIPGETQYF | TGTGCCAGCAGCGGAATTCCGGGAGAGACCCAGTACTTC
many | TRBJ1-5 | . | TRBV20-1 | 13 | CSARMDENQPQHF | TGCAGTGCTAGGATGGATGAAAATCAGCCCCAGCATTTT
many | TRBJ2-5 | . | TRBV5-1 | 15 | CASSLGRTEGPRGNF | TGCGCCAGCAGCTTGGGACGGACAGAGGGCCCTAGAGGGAACTTC
many | TRBJ2-1 | . | TRBV5-1 | 14 | CASSLALRGGEQFF | TGCGCCAGCAGCTTGGCGCTAAGGGGTGGTGAGCAGTTCTTC
many | TRBJ2-5 | . | TRBV27 | 14 | CASRIGVEYSTQYF | TGTGCCAGCAGAATTGGGGTTGAGTACAGCACCCAGTACTTC
few | TRBJ2-5 | . | TRBV10-2 | 13 | CASSGEARGTQYF | TGCGCCAGCAGTGGAGAGGCGAGGGGGACCCAGTACTTC
. | TRBJ2-7 | TRBD1 | TRBV12-3/TRBV12-4 | 14 | CASSNDRVSYEQYF | TGTGCCAGCAGCAATGACAGGGTCTCCTACGAGCAGTACTTC
many | TRBJ2-1 | TRBD1 | TRBV7-2 | 14 | CASRPGTGVDEQFF | TGTGCCAGCAGGCCCGGGACAGGGGTAGATGAGCAGTTCTTC
. | TRBJ2-7 | TRBD1 | TRBV27 | 14 | CASTNGQGAYEQYF | TGTGCCAGCACCAACGGGCAGGGGGCCTACGAGCAGTACTTC
many | TRBJ1-1 | . | TRBV5-1 | 13 | CASSLGRDTEAFF | TGCGCCAGCAGCCTAGGCCGAGACACTGAAGCTTTCTTT
many | TRBJ2-3 | TRBD2 | TRBV7-8 | 16 | CASSPRLAGVGDTQYF | TGTGCCAGCAGCCCTAGACTAGCGGGAGTTGGAGATACGCAGTATTTT
few | TRBJ1-5 | TRBD1 | TRBV5-6 | 18 | CASSGRTGTGGRNQPQHF | TGTGCCAGCAGCGGACGTACCGGGACAGGGGGCAGGAATCAGCCCCAGCATTTT
. | TRBJ1-1 | . | TRBV12-3/TRBV12-4 | 14 | CASSWGVGDTEAFF | TGTGCCAGCAGTTGGGGGGTCGGGGACACTGAAGCTTTCTTT
few | TRBJ2-3 | TRBD2 | TRBV5-1 | 19 | CASSSALGLAGRVADTQYF | TGCGCCAGCAGCTCCGCGTTGGGACTAGCGGGAAGGGTGGCAGATACGCAGTATTTT
. | TRBJ1-5 | . | TRBV2 | 15 | CASSEALGDNQPQHF | TGTGCCAGCAGTGAAGCGCTGGGGGACAATCAGCCCCAGCATTTT
few | TRBJ2-5 | TRBD1 | TRBV11-2 | 14 | CASSTDRAAETQYF | TGTGCCAGCAGCACCGACAGGGCCGCCGAGACCCAGTACTTC
. | TRBJ2-1 | . | TRBV27 | 15 | CASSAGTWSYNEQFF | TGTGCCAGCAGCGCCGGGACATGGTCCTACAATGAGCAGTTCTTC
many | TRBJ2-2 | . | TRBV5-1 | 14 | CASSRKDSTGELFF | TGCGCCAGCAGCCGGAAGGACAGCACCGGGGAGCTGTTTTTT
. | TRBJ2-3 | TRBD2 | TRBV6-2/TRBV6-3 | 16 | CASSSLSGGRPDTQYF | TGTGCCAGCAGTTCCCTTAGCGGGGGGCGGCCAGATACGCAGTATTTT
many | TRBJ2-7 | . | TRBV20-1 | 14 | CSTIDPRGGYEQYF | TGCAGTACAATCGACCCAAGGGGGGGGTACGAGCAGTACTTC
many | TRBJ1-2 | . | TRBV7-8 | 13 | CASSLPPGGGYTF | TGTGCCAGCAGCTTACCCCCCGGGGGCGGCTACACCTTC
few | TRBJ2-1 | TRBD2 | TRBV5-8 | 16 | CASSLRSLAGEGEQFF | TGTGCCAGCAGCTTGAGGTCGTTAGCGGGAGAGGGTGAGCAGTTCTTC
many | TRBJ2-3 | . | TRBV6-5 | 15 | CASYSPRGRTDTQYF | TGTGCCAGCTATTCGCCCCGGGGGCGAACAGATACGCAGTATTTT
. | TRBJ1-1 | . | TRBV2 | 13 | CASTMPRLGGAFF | TGTGCCAGCACCATGCCGCGGCTTGGGGGAGCTTTCTTT
few | TRBJ1-2 | TRBD1 | TRBV12-3/TRBV12-4 | 14 | CASSFSGTVYGYTF | TGTGCCAGCAGTTTCTCCGGGACAGTGTATGGCTACACCTTC
few | TRBJ2-1 | TRBD2 | TRBV20-1 | 15 | CSATIAGHSYNEQFF | TGCAGTGCGACAATAGCGGGACACTCCTACAATGAGCAGTTCTTC
few | TRBJ1-1 | TRBD1 | TRBV7-2 | 16 | CASSLSLNRDRGLTFF | TGTGCCAGCAGCTTAAGCCTGAACCGGGACAGGGGATTAACTTTCTTT
. | TRBJ2-5 | . | TRBV18 | 15 | CASSPIAGSQETQYF | TGTGCCAGCTCACCTATCGCGGGCAGCCAAGAGACCCAGTACTTC
. | TRBJ2-7 | TRBD2 | TRBV6-5 | 15 | CASQTSLAGGYEQYF | TGTGCCAGCCAAACCTCACTAGCGGGAGGGTACGAGCAGTACTTC
few | TRBJ2-6 | TRBD1 | TRBV28 | 18 | CASSLLGQGSSGANVLTF | TGTGCCAGCAGTTTACTCGGACAGGGAAGCTCTGGGGCCAACGTCCTGACTTTC
many | TRBJ2-3 | TRBD2 | TRBV5-1 | 13 | CASSQGGTDTQYF | TGCGCCAGCAGCCAGGGAGGGACAGATACGCAGTATTTT
few | TRBJ1-3 | . | TRBV12-3/TRBV12-4 | 14 | CASSMTASGNTIYF | TGTGCCAGCAGTATGACAGCCTCTGGAAACACCATATATTTT
few | TRBJ1-6 | TRBD1 | TRBV5-6 | 15 | CASRTGQGDTSPLHF | TGTGCCAGCAGGACGGGACAGGGAGATACTTCACCCCTCCACTTT
many | TRBJ2-7 | TRBD1 | TRBV27 | 14 | CASSWDRASYEQYF | TGTGCCAGCAGCTGGGACAGGGCTTCTTACGAGCAGTACTTC
. | TRBJ2-7 | . | TRBV4-1 | 14 | CASSQDWGTGKQYF | TGCGCCAGCAGCCAAGACTGGGGGACGGGGAAGCAGTACTTC
. | TRBJ2-5 | TRBD1 | TRBV7-9 | 17 | CASSPDRGRENQETQYF | TGTGCCAGCAGCCCTGACAGGGGGCGAGAAAACCAAGAGACCCAGTACTTC
. | TRBJ2-2 | . | TRBV7-2 | 12 | CASSPGRFELFF | TGTGCCAGCAGCCCAGGACGATTTGAGCTGTTTTTT
. | TRBJ1-2 | TRBD1 | TRBV5-5 | 16 | CASSSLDRGYHGGYTF | TGTGCCAGCAGCTCGTTGGACAGGGGGTACCATGGAGGCTACACCTTC
few | TRBJ1-1 | TRBD1 | TRBV6-2/TRBV6-3 | 16 | CASSYGPLRGRIQAFF | TGTGCCAGCAGTTACGGCCCTTTGAGGGGGCGCATTCAAGCTTTCTTT
many | TRBJ2-1 | TRBD2 | TRBV5-1 | 21 | CASSPTTRALTSRREDNEQFF | TGCGCCAGCAGCCCTACCACCCGAGCGCTGACTAGTAGGCGGGAGGACAATGAGCAGTTCTTC
few | TRBJ1-6 | . | TRBV12-3/TRBV12-4 | 12 | CASSGRTSPLHF | TGTGCCAGCAGCGGACGTACTTCACCCCTCCACTTT